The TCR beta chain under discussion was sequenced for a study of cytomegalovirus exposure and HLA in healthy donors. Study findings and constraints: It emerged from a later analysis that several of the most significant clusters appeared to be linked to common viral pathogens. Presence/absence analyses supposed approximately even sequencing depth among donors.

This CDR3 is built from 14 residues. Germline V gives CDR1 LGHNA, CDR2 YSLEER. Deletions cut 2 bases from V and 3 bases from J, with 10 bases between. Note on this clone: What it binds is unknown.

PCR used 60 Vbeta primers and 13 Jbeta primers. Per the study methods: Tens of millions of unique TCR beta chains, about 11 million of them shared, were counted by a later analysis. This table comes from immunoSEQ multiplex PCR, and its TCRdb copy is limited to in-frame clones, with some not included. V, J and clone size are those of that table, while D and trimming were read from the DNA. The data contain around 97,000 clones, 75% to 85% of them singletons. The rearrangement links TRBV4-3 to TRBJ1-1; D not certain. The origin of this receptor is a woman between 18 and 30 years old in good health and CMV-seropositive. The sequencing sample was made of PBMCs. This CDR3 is CASSQLETYTEAFF. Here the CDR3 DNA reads TGCGCCAGCAGCCAATTAGAAACTTACACTGAAGCTTTCTTT.